Listed below are T cell receptor beta chains from one sample, sequenced in a study of blood T cell repertoires in COVID-19. Clones were sequenced by immunoSEQ multiplex PCR, and TCRdb holds only the in-frame ones, with some missing. Here the sample spans 390,000 or so clones, 86% being singletons. The sequencing sample was made of peripheral blood. These receptor sequences come from a woman aged 25 to 45 with active or convalescent COVID-19. Each CDR3 is given with its conserved first and last residue. The D gene is left open where the match is weak. The size of a clone is reported for some rows only, either as once, few or many, or as a class for expanded clones.

clone size	J gene	D gene	V gene	CDR3 DNA	CDR3 protein
NA	TRBJ2-3	TRBD2	TRBV9	TGTGCCAGCAGCGGGACTAGCGGGAGCTCGTTCACAGATACGCAGTATTTT	CASSGTSGSSFTDTQYF
NA	TRBJ2-1	TRBD2	TRBV7-9	TGTGCCAGCAGCCCACTAGCGGGGGACAATGAGCAGTTCTTC	CASSPLAGDNEQFF
once	TRBJ2-1	TRBD2	TRBV4-1	TGCGCCAGCAGCCAGAGGGGACTAGCGGGGGGGATCAGTGATGAGCAGTTCTTC	CASSQRGLAGGISDEQFF
few	TRBJ1-2	NA	TRBV6-5	TGTGCCAGCAGTTACGGTCCGGGGAAAACTAACTATGGCTACACCTTC	CASSYGPGKTNYGYTF
NA	TRBJ1-2	NA	TRBV19	TGTGCCAGTAGTATAGTGCCGGGAGAGGACTATGGCTACACCTTC	CASSIVPGEDYGYTF
NA	TRBJ2-7	TRBD1	TRBV6-1	TGTGCCAGCAGTGAAATTCTGACAGGGGGCGAGCAGTACTTC	CASSEILTGGEQYF
NA	TRBJ1-5	NA	TRBV12-3/TRBV12-4	TGTGCCAGCAGTTTGGGCCTCAATCAGCCCCAGCATTTT	CASSLGLNQPQHF
NA	TRBJ2-7	NA	TRBV18	TGTGCCAGCTCACCCCCAGCAGGGACCTACGAGCAGTACTTC	CASSPPAGTYEQYF
once	TRBJ2-5	NA	TRBV27	TGTGCCAGCAGTACTACAGGGTACGCAGAGACCCAGTACTTC	CASSTTGYAETQYF
once	TRBJ1-2	NA	TRBV29-1	TGCAGCGCCCCGGACAGCAGCTATGGCTACACCTTC	CSAPDSSYGYTF